This TCR beta chain was sequenced during a study of T cells in Graves' hyperthyroidism and ophthalmopathy. Amplified TCR beta CDR3 regions derived from RNA transcripts. A set of HTBI primers served as the primers for a first-round RT-PCR of the TCR CDR3. MiXCR, applied by TCRdb to the multiplex PCR reads, yields one record per CDR3 protein. The sample carries under 350,000 distinct CDR3 sequences, roughly 21% recorded once. This clonotype occurred many times. V was clipped by 3 bases and J by 2 bases, with 10 bases between them. Germline V gives CDR1 SGHAT, CDR2 FQNNGV. This CDR3 contains 15 residues. The source is a woman aged 50 to 60 with Graves' hyperthyroidism. This rearrangement joins TRBV11-2 to TRBJ2-2; D is undetermined. Material: blood. The CDR3 loop reads CASSFVLGNTGELFF. The CDR3 nucleotides are TGTGCCAGCAGCTTTGTTCTCGGTAACACCGGGGAGCTGTTTTTT.